Following are 10 T cell receptor beta chains from one sample sequenced in a study of PD-1 blockade in classical Hodgkin lymphoma. Every patient experienced relapse after autologous stem cell transplantation, and brentuximab vedotin exposure varied. Purified CD4+ T cells were obtained from thawed PBMCs through magnetic negative selection. Data came from immunoSEQ multiplex PCR; TCRdb stores just in-frame clones and leaves some out. In the table there are tens of thousands of clones, roughly 84% of which are singletons. The sample consisted of CD4+ T cells from blood, taken at baseline. Receptors originate from a human donor with classical Hodgkin lymphoma.

The chain couples TRBV6-5 to TRBJ1-2; D perhaps matches TRBD1 (5 bases). The germline gives CDR1 MNHEY, CDR2 SVGAGI. This CDR3 is built from 12 residues. V shed 2 bases and J shed 7 bases, with 8 bases lying between them. The CDR3 nucleotides read TGTGCCAGCAGTTACCAGGGAAGTGGCTACACCTTC. It encodes CASSYQGSGYTF.

This clone was picked up one time. J is TRBJ2-7 and V is TRBV7-2; 8 nucleotides match TRBD2. J was trimmed by 3 bases and V by 1 base; bases with no gene match: 11. This CDR3 comprises 17 residues. Germline CDR1 and CDR2: SGHTA and FQGNSA. CDR3 amino acids: CASSLESGGFEGYEQYF. The CDR3 DNA reads as TGTGCCAGCAGCTTAGAATCGGGGGGGTTCGAGGGCTACGAGCAGTACTTC.

The genes are TRBV13 and TRBJ2-7; the D gene is possibly TRBD1 (6 bases). Between the trimmed V and J ends, which lost 1 base and 6 bases, there was a span of 13 bases. The CDR3 spans 14 residues. CDR1 is PRHDT, CDR2 FYEKMQ, per germline (reference sequence). CDR3 in amino acids: CASSLAAGVAEQYF. The CDR3 nucleotides are TGTGCCAGCAGCTTAGCGGCAGGGGTGGCCGAGCAGTACTTC.

The rearrangement joins TRBV5-6 to TRBJ1-4; D is unclear. The germline V gene encodes CDR1 SGHDT and CDR2 YYEEEE. The CDR3 loop spans 16 amino acids. Trimming left V 1 base short and J 9 bases short, with 19 bases between. Written as DNA, the CDR3 is TGTGCCAGCAGCTTGCTCAGTTTGGAAGATCGGAAAAAACTGTTTTTT. Translating it yields CASSLLSLEDRKKLFF.

This chain connects TRBV10-3 to TRBJ1-1; possibly TRBD1 for D (6 bases). The V gene's germline CDR1 is ENHRY and CDR2 SYGVKD. V was clipped by 11 bases and J by 1 base, with 17 bases between them. This CDR3 comprises 14 residues. DNA of the CDR3: TGTGCCTCCCAGGGGCCTGCGGAGAACACTGAAGCTTTCTTT. It yields the protein CASQGPAENTEAFF.

The table lists this clone with a count of one. The junction departs from germline at one end; a sequencing error may be responsible. This sample includes further DNA sequences coding for the same CDR3. The V and J genes are TRBV6-6 and TRBJ1-1; D may be TRBD1 (5 bases). The CDR3 runs 13 residues. Germline V CDR1 and CDR2: MNHNY, SVGAGI (reference sequence). In DNA, the CDR3 is TGTGCTAGCAGTCTGGGACGGAACACTGAAGCTTTCTTT. Its protein is CASSLGRNTEAFF.

The rearrangement links TRBV5-4 to TRBJ2-7; TRBD2 agrees at 14 bases. This CDR3 is built from 15 residues. Per the germline V gene, CDR1 is SGHNT and CDR2 is YYREEE (reference sequence). With 4 bases clipped from V and 5 bases from J, the junction kept 5 bases outside the gene matches. The CDR3 reads CASSPGLAGVNEQYF. The DNA for the CDR3 is TGTGCCAGCAGCCCGGGACTAGCGGGGGTCAACGAGCAGTACTTC.

V gene TRBV6-6 combines with J gene TRBJ2-5; no definite D call. CDR1 and CDR2 (germline): MNHNY, SVGAGI (reference sequence). The CDR3 contains 14 residues. V lost 8 bases to trimming and J lost 1 base, with 14 bases between them. The CDR3 bases are TGTGCCAGCGTCCTGGGCCCGACCCAAGAGACCCAGTACTTC. Translation gives CASVLGPTQETQYF.

This rearrangement joins TRBV29-1 to TRBJ2-1; D not certain. The CDR3 is 13 residues long. V lost 7 bases, J lost 3 bases, and 13 bases lay in between. Germline-derived CDR1 and CDR2 are SQVTM and ANQGSEA. CDR3 loop: CSGALLLYNEQFF. The CDR3 nucleotides read TGCAGCGGGGCTCTACTTCTCTACAATGAGCAGTTCTTC.

The chain is built from TRBV25-1 and TRBJ1-1, with TRBD1 as a possible D gene (6 bases). The CDR3 length is 11 residues. Deletions cut 10 bases from V and 5 bases from J, with 11 bases between. Germline CDR1 is MGHDK and CDR2 is SYGVNS. Here the CDR3 reads CATYRETEAFF. CDR3 DNA sequence: TGTGCCACCTACAGGGAAACTGAAGCTTTCTTT. The variable domain in full, with the rest retrieved from reference TRBV25-1 and TRBJ1-1, is EADIYQTPRYLVIGTGKKITLECSQTMGHDKMYWYQQDPGMELHLIHYSYGVNSTEKGDLSSESTVSRIRTEHFPLTLESARPSHTSQYLCATYRETEAFFGQGTRLTVV.